Listed below are T cell receptor beta chains from one sample, sequenced in a study of CD8+ T cells in alopecia areata. TCRdb's copy holds only in-frame clones and misses some; the assay was immunoSEQ multiplex PCR. The data hold some 170,000 clones, with 53% observed a single time. The material was CD8+ T cells sorted from blood, obtained at week 24, from a patient treated with tofacitinib. All receptors come from a human donor with alopecia areata. The CDR3 runs from the conserved cysteine through the conserved F or W. A D gene is named only where the DNA matches it firmly. Size tells how often a clone was seen (once, few, many) or the class of an expanded clone, and some rows leave it out.

cdr3_nt cdr3_aa clone_size j_call v_call cdr3_length d_call
TGTGCCAGCAGTTACTCGAGCAGGGTTGGTGAAAAACTGTTTTTT CASSYSSRVGEKLFF few TRBJ1-4 TRBV6-5 15 .
TGTGCCTGGAGTGGCAGTCTGAAACATCAGCCCCAGCATTTT CAWSGSLKHQPQHF . TRBJ1-5 TRBV30 14 .
TGTGCCAGCAGCTCCGGGACAGGGGGCAATCAGCCCCAGCATTTT CASSSGTGGNQPQHF . TRBJ1-5 TRBV13 15 TRBD1
TGTGCCAGCACCCCCGGGACAGGGTTCTACGAGCAGTACTTC CASTPGTGFYEQYF . TRBJ2-7 TRBV9 14 TRBD1
TGTGCCAGCAGCGTAGGACAGGGGGCAAGGGAAGCTTTCTTT CASSVGQGAREAFF few TRBJ1-1 TRBV9 14 TRBD1
TGTGCCTGGAACCCGCCGGGCAGCAGCACAGATACGCAGTATTTT CAWNPPGSSTDTQYF . TRBJ2-3 TRBV30 15 .
TGTGCCAGTAGTGCCCCCGTGGGAGGGACAAGGGCCGGGGAGCTGTTTTTT CASSAPVGGTRAGELFF . TRBJ2-2 TRBV19 17 .
TGCAGCGTGGAACAGTTCGCGAACACCGGGGAGCTGTTTTTT CSVEQFANTGELFF few TRBJ2-2 TRBV29-1 14 .
TGCGCCAGCAGCCAAGAGTGGGGTACAACAGATACGCAGTATTTT CASSQEWGTTDTQYF . TRBJ2-3 TRBV4-3 15 .
TGTGCCATCAAGGCAGGGGACGGACCCACCTTC CAIKAGDGPTF . TRBJ1-2 TRBV10-3 11 .
TGTGCCAGCAGCCAAGCTGGACAGGGGGCGGCCAAAAACATTCAGTACTTC CASSQAGQGAAKNIQYF . TRBJ2-4 TRBV14 17 TRBD1
TGCGCCAGCAGCCAAGATCTGGCAGAATACTACAATGAGCAGTTCTTC CASSQDLAEYYNEQFF . TRBJ2-1 TRBV4-1 16 .
TGTGCCTGGAACGAACAGGGGAACACTGAAGCTTTCTTT CAWNEQGNTEAFF once TRBJ1-1 TRBV30 13 .